The entry below describes one T cell receptor beta chain. TCRdb keeps only in-frame clones here, not all; method: immunoSEQ multiplex PCR. Of 140,000 or so clones in the sample, 80% to 95% are singletons; the top ten hold 1.5%. The record originates from a study of CD4+ T cells in melanoma. The CDR3 is 15 amino acids. CDR1 is SGHRS, CDR2 YFSETQ, per germline. V lost 4 bases, J lost 1 base, and 7 bases stayed unmatched. The chain links TRBV5-1 to TRBJ1-1; TRBD1 aligns across 7 bases. The clonotype was recovered from a human donor with melanoma. The chain's CDR3 is CASSVQGYGNTEAFF. The CDR3 DNA reads TGCGCCAGCAGCGTACAGGGGTACGGGAACACTGAAGCTTTCTTT.